This TCR beta chain was captured by sequencing in a study of blood T cells in healthy people across ages. Primers used in a second PCR of roughly 7 to 12 cycles were a sample-barcoded 5' primer and a J-beta primer mix. A single record per CDR3 protein comes from TCRdb applying MiXCR to the 5' RACE reads. The sample shows 700,000 to 850,000 distinct CDR3 sequences, approximately 35% of them seen only once. This CDR3 has 13 residues. In germline, CDR1 is DFQATT, CDR2 SNEGSKA (reference sequence). The V segment lost 7 bases and the J segment 7 bases; nucleotides outside the gene matches: 7. This clonotype was seen a handful of times. Antigen specificity is unknown. Study-wide results and caveats: Donors of long life had a larger count of naive CD4+ cells and greater diversity than aged donors. Older age went with lower TCR beta diversity per million T cells, in a roughly linear way.

The chain recombines TRBV20-1 with TRBJ2-2; 9 bases align to TRBD2. The source of this sequence is a man between 18 and 35 years old in good health. The specimen sequenced was blood. Here the CDR3 DNA reads TGCAGTGTCACAGCGGGGGGCGGCGGGGAGCTGTTTTTT. Translating it yields CSVTAGGGGELFF.